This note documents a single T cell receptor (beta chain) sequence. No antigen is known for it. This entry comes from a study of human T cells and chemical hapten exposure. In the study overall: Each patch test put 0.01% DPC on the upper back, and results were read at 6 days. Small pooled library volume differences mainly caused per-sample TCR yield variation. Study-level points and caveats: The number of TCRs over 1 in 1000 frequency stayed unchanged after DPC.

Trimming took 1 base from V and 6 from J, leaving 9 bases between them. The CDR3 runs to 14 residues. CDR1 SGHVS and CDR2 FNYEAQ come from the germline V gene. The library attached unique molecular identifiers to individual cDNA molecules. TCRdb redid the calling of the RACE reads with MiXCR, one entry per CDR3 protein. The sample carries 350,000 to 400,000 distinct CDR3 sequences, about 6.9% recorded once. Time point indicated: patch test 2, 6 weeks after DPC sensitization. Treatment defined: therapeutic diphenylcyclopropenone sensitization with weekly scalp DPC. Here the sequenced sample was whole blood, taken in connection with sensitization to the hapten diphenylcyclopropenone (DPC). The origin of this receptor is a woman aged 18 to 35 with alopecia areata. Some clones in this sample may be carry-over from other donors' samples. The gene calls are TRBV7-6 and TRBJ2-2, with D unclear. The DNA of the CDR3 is TGTGCCAGCAGCTTAGAATGGGCTTCCGGGGAGCTGTTTTTT. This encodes CASSLEWASGELFF. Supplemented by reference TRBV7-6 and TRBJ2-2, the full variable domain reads GAGVSQSPRYKVTKRGQDVALRCDPISGHVSLYWYRQALGQGPEFLTYFNYEAQQDKSGLPNDRFSAERPEGSISTLTIQRTEQRDSAMYRCASSLEWASGELFFGEGSRLTVL.